The 9 T cell receptor beta chains in this list originate from one sample, sequenced in a study of CD4 T cells in relation to SARS-CoV-2 and coronaviruses (dated by TCRdb to 2020 to 2023). These receptors' antigens are unknown. The library was generated by the immunoSEQ multiplex PCR assay. This immuneACCESS table, as held by TCRdb, lists in-frame sequences with V and J called but not all clones. Of the missing ones, under half trace to an unresolved V gene in checked studies; the others have no known cause. The sample has about 17,000 clones on record, more than 75% of them singletons. In total, the top ten clones hold under 35% of the sample. CD4+ T cells from unexposed donors were collected before the COVID-19 pandemic (2011-2018). After more than 9 days of culture, CD4+ T cells were isolated with the EasySep CD4+ T cell isolation kit. The material sequenced was CD4+ T cells from PBMCs, cultured in vitro. These receptors came from a human donor in good health.

The rearrangement joins TRBV6-5 to TRBJ2-7; the match to TRBD2 covers 7 bases. V lost 4 bases and J lost 1; bases outside the gene matches: 7. The V gene's germline CDR1 is MNHEY and CDR2 SVGAGI. CDR3 length: 15 residues. CDR3 nucleotides: TGTGCCAGCAGTTTTGGGGGGGTCGGGTCCTACGAGCAGTACTTC. It encodes CASSFGGVGSYEQYF.

The V call is TRBV10-3, the J call TRBJ2-5, with 13 bases matching TRBD2. Trimming cost V 3 bases and J 1 base; bases outside gene matches: 5. The CDR3 has 17 residues. CDR1 ENHRY and CDR2 SYGVKD come from the germline V gene. CDR3 sequence (DNA): TGTGCCATCAGTGACTCCCGGACTAGCGGGGGCCAAGAGACCCAGTACTTC. It codes for CAISDSRTSGGQETQYF.

CDR3 region: CASSVSPGLDETQYF. The CDR3 nucleotides read TGTGCCAGCAGCGTCTCGCCGGGACTAGACGAGACCCAGTACTTC. The chain employs TRBV9 and TRBJ2-5; 8 bases map to TRBD2. There are 15 residues in the CDR3. Germline V CDR1 and CDR2: SGDLS, YYNGEE. The V and J ends lost 2 bases and 5 bases, in that order; junction bases with no gene match: 8. The whole variable domain, remainder taken from reference TRBV9 and TRBJ2-5, is DSGVTQTPKHLITATGQRVTLRCSPRSGDLSVYWYQQSLDQGLQFLIQYYNGEERAKGNILERFSAQQFPDLHSELNLSSLELGDSALYFCASSVSPGLDETQYFGPGTRLLVL.

The rearrangement links TRBV6-6 to TRBJ2-1; 7 nucleotides align to TRBD2. The CDR3 runs to 15 residues. Germline-derived CDR1 and CDR2 are MNHNY and SVGAGI (reference sequence). V lost 5 bases to trimming and J lost 6 bases; unmatched junction nucleotides: 10. CDR3 bases: TGTGCCAGCAGTCCAGGGAGGGCCGGGGGCAATGAGCAGTTCTTC. As protein: CASSPGRAGGNEQFF.

This sequence joins TRBV9 and TRBJ2-1; 7 bases fit TRBD1. Germline CDR1 and CDR2: SGDLS and YYNGEE. CDR3 size: 19 residues. J lost 8 bases, V lost 3 bases, and 23 bases had no gene match. CDR3 nucleotides: TGTGCCAGCAGCGAGAGGGGTAGGGGGCCTAGCTCGCCTGTGGATGAGCAGTTCTTC. Protein product: CASSERGRGPSSPVDEQFF. The whole variable domain, remainder taken from reference TRBV9 and TRBJ2-1, is DSGVTQTPKHLITATGQRVTLRCSPRSGDLSVYWYQQSLDQGLQFLIQYYNGEERAKGNILERFSAQQFPDLHSELNLSSLELGDSALYFCASSERGRGPSSPVDEQFFGPGTRLTVL.

This clone was observed once. This chain links TRBV28 with TRBJ2-7; 9 bases line up with TRBD1. After removal of 6 bases from V and 3 bases from J, the junction contained 3 bases not matched to a gene. The CDR3 length is 13 residues. Germline lookup yields CDR1 MDHEN and CDR2 SYDVKM. DNA of the CDR3: TGTGCCAGCAGGCTGACAGGGGGCTACGAGCAGTACTTC. As protein: CASRLTGGYEQYF.

This clone was seen a few times. The chain couples TRBV7-8 to TRBJ2-2, with TRBD2 as a possible D gene (7 bases). In germline, CDR1 is SGHVS, CDR2 FQNEAQ. The CDR3 is 15 residues long. Trimming shortened V by 5 bases and J by 4 bases, and 14 bases separated the two germline ends. This CDR3 is CASSPRAGATGELFF. CDR3 coding DNA: TGTGCCAGCAGCCCCCGCGCGGGGGCCACCGGGGAGCTGTTTTTT.

This chain connects TRBV9 to TRBJ2-7; D call uncertain. The CDR3 runs 14 residues. Germline values: CDR1 SGDLS, CDR2 YYNGEE. The V and J ends lost 0 bases and 2 bases respectively, with 9 bases between them. CDR3 amino acids: CASSVGPKAYEQYF. CDR3 DNA sequence: TGTGCCAGCAGCGTAGGGCCCAAGGCCTACGAGCAGTACTTC.

The V and J genes are TRBV7-9 and TRBJ1-2; 7 bases align to TRBD1. Trimming at V came to 1 base and at J to 3 bases, leaving 5 bases not matched to a gene. Germline loops: CDR1 SEHNR, CDR2 FQNEAQ (reference sequence). This CDR3 contains 15 residues. The CDR3, as DNA: TGTGCCAGCAGCTTAGGACAGGGTCTTGACTATGGCTACACCTTC. Translated, it gives CASSLGQGLDYGYTF.